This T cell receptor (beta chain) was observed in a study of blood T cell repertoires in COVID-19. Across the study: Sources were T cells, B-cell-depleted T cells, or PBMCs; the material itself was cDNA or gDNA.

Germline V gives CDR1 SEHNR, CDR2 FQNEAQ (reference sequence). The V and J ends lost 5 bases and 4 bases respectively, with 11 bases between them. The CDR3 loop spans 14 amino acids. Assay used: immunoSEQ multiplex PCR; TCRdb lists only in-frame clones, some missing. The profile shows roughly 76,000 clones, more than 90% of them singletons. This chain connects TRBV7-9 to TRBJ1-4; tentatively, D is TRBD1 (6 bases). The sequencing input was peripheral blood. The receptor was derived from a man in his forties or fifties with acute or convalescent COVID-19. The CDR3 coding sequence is TGTGCCAGCAGCCGTACAGGGCTTAATGAAAAACTGTTTTTT. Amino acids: CASSRTGLNEKLFF.